This passage covers 26 T cell receptor beta chains from one sample sequenced in a study of beta chain features in type 1 diabetes. The authors reverse transcribed all of the isolated RNA, so sequencing captured expressed TCRB transcripts. Using immunoSEQ multiplex PCR, the repertoire was profiled, and TCRdb retains in-frame clones only, with some absent. The sample shows hundreds of thousands of clones, 12% to 15% of them seen only once. The sample was central memory CD4+ T cells from blood. These receptor sequences come from a man younger than 40 in good health.

This chain joins TRBV10-2 and TRBJ1-1; D unclear. This CDR3 spans 17 amino acids. Germline CDR1 is WSHSY and CDR2 is SAAADI. Trimming removed 1 base from V and 1 base from J, with 16 bases in between. This CDR3 reads CASSELGNHRGNTEAFF. The CDR3 coding sequence is TGCGCCAGCAGTGAGTTGGGTAACCACCGCGGGAACACTGAAGCTTTCTTT.

This clone was observed a handful of times. The rearrangement joins TRBV7-2 to TRBJ1-2, with 9 bases identical to TRBD1. This CDR3 spans 13 amino acids. From germline, CDR1 is SGHTA and CDR2 FQGNSA. Trimming cost V 5 bases and J 6 bases; bases outside gene matches: 4. The CDR3 DNA is TGTGCCAGCAGCCCAAGACAGGGGGATGGCTACACCTTC. Its translation is CASSPRQGDGYTF.

The chain carries TRBV27 and TRBJ1-2; D uncertain. V lost 3 bases and J 2 bases, leaving 13 bases between the germline ends. This CDR3 is built from 15 residues. Germline V gene lookup returns CDR1 MNHEY and CDR2 SMNVEV (reference sequence). In nucleotides, the CDR3 is TGTGCCAGCAGTTTTCGAAGTGGCGAGAACTATGGCTACACCTTC. This encodes CASSFRSGENYGYTF.

This clone was picked up a small number of times. V and J are TRBV27 and TRBJ2-1, with D unclear. Per the germline V gene, CDR1 is MNHEY and CDR2 is SMNVEV (reference sequence). The CDR3 runs to 14 residues. With 2 bases removed from V and 4 bases from J, the gap between germline ends came to 9 bases. The CDR3 reads CASSLTHPYNEQFF. The CDR3 nucleotides are TGTGCCAGCAGTTTAACACACCCGTACAATGAGCAGTTCTTC.

This clone was seen more than once but under ten times. The chain links TRBV7-2 to TRBJ2-1; tentatively, D is TRBD1 (6 bases). The CDR3 is 12 residues long. The V gene's germline CDR1 is SGHTA and CDR2 FQGNSA. With 5 bases removed from V and 10 bases from J, the gap between germline ends came to 12 bases. Here the CDR3 DNA reads TGTGCCAGCAGCAGGGAAGGGGGAGAGCAGTTCTTC. This gives the protein CASSREGGEQFF.

This clone was observed a few times. V usage is TRBV7-2 and J usage is TRBJ2-5; D ambiguous. The CDR3 extends over 15 amino acids. Trimming shortened V by 7 bases and J by 6 bases, and 21 bases separated the two germline ends. Germline V lookup: CDR1 SGHTA, CDR2 FQGNSA. DNA of the CDR3: TGTGCCAGCACCTTTTACCCTCCAGGTTGGCAGACCCAGTACTTC. Residues: CASTFYPPGWQTQYF.

This clone was seen more than once but under ten times. The rearrangement uses TRBV29-1 and TRBJ1-2; unclear D gene. With 4 bases removed from V and 4 bases from J, the gap between germline ends came to 19 bases. Germline V gene lookup returns CDR1 SQVTM and CDR2 ANQGSEA. The CDR3 sequence is 15 residues long. CDR3 nucleotide sequence: TGCAGCGTTGCTCGGTCCACCCCCCCAAGCTATGGCTACACCTTC. This codes for CSVARSTPPSYGYTF. The full variable domain, its missing parts supplied by reference TRBV29-1 and TRBJ1-2, is SAVISQKPSRDICQRGTSLTIQCQVDSQVTMMFWYRQQPGQSLTLIATANQGSEATYESGFVIDKFPISRPNLTFSTLTVSNMSPEDSSIYLCSVARSTPPSYGYTFGSGTRLTVV.

This clone was counted a few times. The chain links TRBV5-1 to TRBJ1-1, with 8 positions matching TRBD1. J lost 2 bases, V lost 4 bases, and 10 bases had no gene match. The CDR3 has 16 residues. Germline values: CDR1 SGHRS, CDR2 YFSETQ. The CDR3 DNA is TGCGCCAGCAGCCGGACAGGGAATAGGAATAACACTGAAGCTTTCTTT. Amino acid sequence: CASSRTGNRNNTEAFF.

This clone was detected ten times or more. Other nucleotide sequences from this sample produce the same CDR3. The chain links TRBV14 to TRBJ2-7; D is unclear. The CDR3 length is 13 residues. The germline gives CDR1 SGHDN, CDR2 FVKESK. V was pared by 1 base and J by 0 bases, with 4 bases between. CDR3 sequence (DNA): TGTGCCAGCAGCCAAGTTAACTCCTACGAGCAGTACGTC. This encodes CASSQVNSYEQYV.

This clone was detected a few times. The chain joins TRBV18 to TRBJ1-6; TRBD1 agrees at 8 bases. After removal of 3 bases from V and 6 bases from J, the junction contained 7 bases not matched to a gene. CDR1 is KGHSH, CDR2 LQKENI, per germline. This CDR3 spans 16 amino acids. The CDR3 is CASSPNQGAGNSPLHF. The CDR3 region has the DNA TGTGCCAGCTCACCCAACCAGGGGGCAGGTAATTCACCCCTCCACTTT.

There are a few counts of this clone. V is TRBV9 and J is TRBJ1-1; weak D call: TRBD1 (5 bases). The V and J ends lost 3 bases and 4 bases respectively, with 13 bases between them. In germline, CDR1 is SGDLS, CDR2 YYNGEE. This CDR3 comprises 14 residues. The DNA of the CDR3 is TGTGCCAGCAGCGCAGGGTTCGGGGGCACTGAAGCTTTCTTT. Encoded protein: CASSAGFGGTEAFF.

Details on this clone: Within the sample, other DNA sequences also encode this same CDR3. The V and J genes are TRBV30 and TRBJ1-5; D call uncertain. Germline CDR1 and CDR2: GTSNPN and SVGIG (reference sequence). The CDR3 totals 14 residues. V lost 2 bases and J lost 1, with 9 bases in between. The DNA for the CDR3 is TGTGCCTGGAGTCGGGTTTACAGCAATCAGCCCCAGCATTTT. Protein product: CAWSRVYSNQPQHF.

In this sample, this clone turned up a few times. The V gene is TRBV6-5, the J gene TRBJ2-5, with TRBD1 matching over 8 bases. Germline CDR1 and CDR2: MNHEY and SVGAGI. The CDR3 loop spans 15 amino acids. After removal of 5 bases from V and 5 bases from J, the junction contained 10 bases not matched to a gene. The CDR3 sequence is CASSLRGQVYETQYF. The CDR3 region has the DNA TGTGCCAGCAGTCTGAGGGGACAGGTCTATGAGACCCAGTACTTC.

This clone was seen a handful of times. In nucleotides, the CDR3 is TGTGCCAGCAGTGGCGACACCAACACCGGGGAGCTGTTTTTT. It is translated as CASSGDTNTGELFF. The chain recombines TRBV2 with TRBJ2-2; D is uncertain. CDR3 length: 14 residues. Trimming removed 4 bases at V and 2 bases at J, with 8 bases between. Per the germline V gene, CDR1 is SNHLY and CDR2 is FYNNEI.

This clone was seen a handful of times. This chain uses TRBV5-4 with TRBJ2-7; 9 nucleotides line up with TRBD2. Germline CDR1 and CDR2: SGHNT and YYREEE (reference sequence). V lost 3 bases, J lost 2 bases, and 6 bases stayed unmatched. The CDR3 sequence is 15 residues long. The DNA of the CDR3 is TGTGCCAGCAGCTCTGGGGCGGGAGGGCCCTACGAGCAGTACGTC. Amino acids: CASSSGAGGPYEQYV.

This clone has ten or more counts. CDR3 coding DNA: TGTGCCAGCTCACGCGGGGGAGATTTCTACGAGCAGTACGTC. This encodes CASSRGGDFYEQYV. The rearrangement uses TRBV18 and TRBJ2-7; 7 bases are a match to TRBD2. This CDR3 is built from 14 residues. Germline V gene lookup returns CDR1 KGHSH and CDR2 LQKENI. V shed 4 bases, J shed 3 bases, and the junction held 6 bases outside the gene matches.

This clone has only a few counts. V is TRBV11-2 and J is TRBJ2-7; D may be TRBD1 or TRBD2 (5 bases each). Trimming removed 1 base from V and 3 bases from J, with 10 bases in between. Germline V lookup: CDR1 SGHAT, CDR2 FQNNGV. This CDR3 has 14 residues. The CDR3 protein is CASSLAGDLYEQYF. The CDR3 nucleotides are TGTGCCAGCAGCTTAGCCGGGGACCTCTACGAGCAGTACTTC.

This rearrangement joins TRBV7-7 to TRBJ2-3; D is uncertain. V shed 7 bases and J shed 3 bases, with 11 bases lying between them. The germline V gene has CDR1 SSHAT and CDR2 FNYEAQ (reference sequence). This CDR3 spans 13 amino acids. The CDR3 coding sequence is TGTGCCAGCACCCGACTTGATACAGATACGCAGTATTTT. It is translated as CASTRLDTDTQYF. The full variable domain, its missing parts supplied by reference TRBV7-7 and TRBJ2-3, is GAGVSQSPRYKVTKRGQDVTLRCDPISSHATLYWYQQALGQGPEFLTYFNYEAQPDKSGLPSDRFSAERPEGSISTLTIQRTEQRDSAMYRCASTRLDTDTQYFGPGTRLTVL.

This clone came up a few times. The gene calls are TRBV6-1 and TRBJ2-2, with D hard to call. Germline V gene sequence: CDR1 MNHNS, CDR2 SASEGT. This CDR3 has 15 amino acids. With 2 bases removed from V and 6 bases from J, the gap between germline ends came to 13 bases. For the CDR3, the DNA is TGTGCCAGCAGTGAATCTCCGGGTAGGCCCGGGGAGCTGTTTTTT. This translates into CASSESPGRPGELFF.

V usage is TRBV6-5 and J usage is TRBJ2-1, with 9 bases fitting TRBD2. CDR3 length equals 15 residues. V gave up 5 bases and J gave up 7 bases; unmatched junction bases: 9. Germline V gene sequence: CDR1 MNHEY, CDR2 SVGAGI. The CDR3 spells CASSGGTSFMNEQFF. The CDR3 coding sequence is TGTGCCAGCAGTGGCGGGACTAGCTTTATGAATGAGCAGTTCTTC.

The chain uses TRBV10-3 and TRBJ2-1, with 10 bases lining up with TRBD2. Trimming removed 7 bases from V and 7 bases from J; junction bases left unmatched: 7. Germline values: CDR1 ENHRY, CDR2 SYGVKD. CDR3 length: 14 amino acids. CDR3 coding DNA: TGTGCCATCACCGGGACTAGCGAGGTGAATGAGCAGTTCTTC. The encoded protein is CAITGTSEVNEQFF.

There are a few counts of this clone. The rearrangement joins TRBV29-1 to TRBJ2-2; a possible D gene is TRBD1 (6 bases). Trimming shortened V by 3 bases and J by 7 bases, and 15 bases separated the two germline ends. The CDR3 spans 14 residues. The germline V gene has CDR1 SQVTM and CDR2 ANQGSEA. CDR3 in amino acids: CSVDGQGWDGELFF. CDR3 coding DNA: TGCAGCGTTGATGGGCAGGGGTGGGACGGGGAGCTGTTTTTT.

This clone has just a few counts. This rearrangement joins TRBV7-9 to TRBJ2-3; the match to TRBD2 covers 7 bases. CDR1 and CDR2 (germline): SEHNR, FQNEAQ (reference sequence). J gave up 2 bases and V 5 bases, and 10 bases lay outside the gene matches. The CDR3 has 16 amino acids. The CDR3 sequence: CASSPRAGSPTDTQYF. Written as DNA, the CDR3 is TGTGCCAGCAGCCCCCGAGCGGGGAGCCCCACAGATACGCAGTATTTT.

This clone has ten or more counts. The chain is built from TRBV11-2 and TRBJ2-3, with D uncertain. Germline-derived CDR1 and CDR2 are SGHAT and FQNNGV. This CDR3 is built from 12 residues. V lost 1 base to trimming and J lost 2 bases, with 1 base between them. Here the CDR3 reads CASSLATDTQYF. The CDR3 DNA sequence: TGTGCCAGCAGCTTAGCCACAGATACGCAGTATTTT.

This clone was found a few times. This chain uses TRBV19 with TRBJ1-2; possible D gene TRBD1, 5 bases. There are 12 residues in the CDR3. V was clipped by 10 bases and J by 3 bases, with 12 bases between them. CDR1 and CDR2 from the germline V gene are LNHDA and SQIVND (reference sequence). CDR3 DNA: TGTGCCACTGAGGGGACTCACTATGGCTACACCTTC. Its protein product is CATEGTHYGYTF.

This clone was seen only a few times. The chain couples TRBV5-6 to TRBJ2-1; either TRBD1 or TRBD2 may fit D (6 bases each). CDR1 SGHDT and CDR2 YYEEEE come from the germline V gene. V lost 4 bases to trimming and J lost 2 bases, with 19 bases between them. The CDR3 sequence is 17 residues long. CDR3 sequence (DNA): TGTGCCAGCAGCAGAAGATCGGGGGCGAGCACCTACAATGAGCAGTTCTTC. It translates to CASSRRSGASTYNEQFF.